The 12 T cell receptor beta chains presented below share a single source sample, sequenced in a study of T cell responses to AZD1222 COVID-19 vaccine. Only in-frame clones appear in the TCRdb table, and some are missing; sequencing was by immunoSEQ multiplex PCR. The sample consists of some 130,000 clones, under 95% of them appearing once. The sample was peripheral blood, taken on day 0 of AZD1222 vaccination. These receptors came from an adult in good health.

The chain combines TRBV4-2 with TRBJ2-3, with 8 nucleotides matching TRBD2. V lost 3 bases and J lost 1; bases outside the gene matches: 9. Germline V gene lookup returns CDR1 LGHNA and CDR2 YNFKEQ. This CDR3 comprises 17 residues. CDR3: CASSQLSSGGGTDTQYF. DNA for the CDR3: TGTGCCAGCAGCCAGCTGAGTTCGGGGGGGGGCACAGATACGCAGTATTTT.

V is TRBV6-5 and J is TRBJ2-1, with TRBD2 matching 13 bases. Germline V gene sequence: CDR1 MNHEY, CDR2 SVGAGI. The CDR3 is made up of 16 amino acids. Trimming cost V 1 base and J 7 bases; bases outside gene matches: 4. The CDR3 reads CASSYWTSGGRNEQFF. The CDR3, as DNA: TGTGCCAGCAGTTACTGGACTAGCGGGGGAAGGAATGAGCAGTTCTTC.

This rearrangement joins TRBV10-3 to TRBJ1-1; D gene uncertain. The CDR3 sequence is 16 residues long. Germline assignment: CDR1 ENHRY and CDR2 SYGVKD. Trimming removed 5 bases at V and 1 base at J, with 17 bases between. The CDR3 nucleotides read TGTGCCATCAGTTCCTACCCGGGGATTTCGAACACTGAAGCTTTCTTT. Protein sequence: CAISSYPGISNTEAFF.

The J gene is TRBJ1-2, the V gene TRBV6-4; D is ambiguous. The CDR3 runs 15 residues. The germline gives CDR1 MRHNA, CDR2 SNTAGT. Trimming took off 0 bases at V and 2 bases at J, with 10 bases between the two ends. In DNA, the CDR3 is TGTGCCAGCAGTGACTCGAGGGTGGGGAACTATGGCTACACCTTC. It specifies CASSDSRVGNYGYTF.

This chain uses TRBV3-1 (or the pseudogene TRBV3-2) with TRBJ1-1, with D unclear. This CDR3 has 15 amino acids. Trimming pared 2 bases from V and 1 base from J, leaving 11 bases between. Germline V CDR1 and CDR2: LGHDT, YNNKEL (reference sequence). As DNA, the CDR3 is TGTGCCAGCAGCCAATTAGAGAAGCAGAACACTGAAGCTTTCTTT. Its translation is CASSQLEKQNTEAFF.

This clone turned up a few times. The rearrangement uses TRBV7-3 and TRBJ1-1; 7 bases are a match to TRBD1. Germline CDR1 reads SGHTA; CDR2 reads FQGTGA. V was clipped by 5 bases and J by 9 bases; unmatched bases: 9. CDR3 size: 13 residues. The CDR3 DNA is TGTGCCAGCAGCGCCGGACAGGTCCACCAAGCTTTCTTT. It encodes CASSAGQVHQAFF.

This clone showed up just once. The chain has TRBV19 and TRBJ1-6; a possible D gene is TRBD1 (5 bases). Germline V lookup: CDR1 LNHDA, CDR2 SQIVND (reference sequence). The V gene lost 7 bases and the J gene lost 7 bases, with 11 bases spanning the gap. This CDR3 has 13 amino acids. The CDR3 DNA sequence: TGTGCCAGTAAAAGAGGGGCCAATTCACCCCTCCACTTT. Translation gives CASKRGANSPLHF.

The chain couples TRBV28 to TRBJ1-2; no clear D. There are 12 residues in the CDR3. Trimming pared 2 bases from V and 3 bases from J, leaving 4 bases between. Germline V gene lookup returns CDR1 MDHEN and CDR2 SYDVKM. The CDR3: CASSLGYYGYTF. For the CDR3, the DNA is TGTGCCAGCAGTTTAGGTTACTATGGCTACACCTTC.

In its sample, this clone was seen once. The genes are TRBV4-3 and TRBJ2-2, with a weak D call TRBD1 (5 bases). CDR1 is LGHNA, CDR2 YSLEER, per germline. This CDR3 has 16 residues. Deletions cut 0 bases from V and 7 bases from J, with 15 bases between. As DNA, the CDR3 is TGCGCCAGCAGCCAAGACTCTAGGCAGGGAAACGGGGAGCTGTTTTTT. It specifies CASSQDSRQGNGELFF.

This clone was observed once. The genes are TRBV30 and TRBJ1-4; 8 nucleotides match TRBD1. J gave up 0 bases and V 0 bases, and 3 bases lay outside the gene matches. The CDR3 runs 16 residues. CDR1 and CDR2 (germline): GTSNPN, SVGIG (reference sequence). CDR3 in amino acids: CAWSVGTGTTNEKLFF. In nucleotides, the CDR3 is TGTGCCTGGAGTGTAGGGACAGGTACAACTAATGAAAAACTGTTTTTT.

The chain is built from TRBV4-1 and TRBJ2-5, with no clear D. Germline values: CDR1 MGHRA, CDR2 YSYEKL. The CDR3 is made up of 15 amino acids. Trimming removed 1 base at V and 8 bases at J, with 17 bases between. CDR3 amino acids: CASSQVPQPGDTQYF. In nucleotides, the CDR3 is TGCGCCAGCAGCCAAGTTCCCCAACCCGGTGACACCCAGTACTTC.

This rearrangement joins TRBV19 to TRBJ1-1, with a possible D match to TRBD1 (6 bases). Per the germline V gene, CDR1 is LNHDA and CDR2 is SQIVND (reference sequence). This CDR3 comprises 12 residues. V was pared by 1 base and J by 11 bases, with 11 bases between. This CDR3 is CASSIGTGPAFF. The CDR3 DNA sequence: TGTGCCAGTAGTATAGGAACAGGGCCGGCTTTCTTT. The full variable domain, rest sourced from reference TRBV19 and TRBJ1-1, is DGGITQSPKYLFRKEGQNVTLSCEQNLNHDAMYWYRQDPGQGLRLIYYSQIVNDFQKGDIAEGYSVSREKKESFPLTVTSAQKNPTAFYLCASSIGTGPAFFGQGTRLTVV.